The source of this T cell receptor (beta chain) is a study of T cell clones after liver transplantation. Background on the study: Samples came from ITN030ST, which attempted immunosuppression withdrawal within 2 years of liver transplantation. Samples came pre-transplant, pre-randomization before withdrawal, and post-randomization after withdrawal ended.

This CDR3 is built from 15 residues. Germline CDR1 is SGHTA and CDR2 is FQGNSA. Method: immunoSEQ multiplex PCR; TCRdb's copy keeps in-frame clones and lacks some. Counted here are some 110,000 clones, 82% occurring once; the ten biggest clones make up approximately 0.99%. The specimen comprised CD4+ T cells from blood, sampled before liver transplant. The chain is built from TRBV7-2 and TRBJ2-5; 7 bases align to TRBD2. With the DNA end fitting TRBJ2-7 better, the J assignment may be wrong. The clonotype comes from a human donor who received a liver transplant. This chain's CDR3 is CASSLRLAGAYEQYF. The CDR3 nucleotides are TGTGCCAGCAGCCTACGATTAGCGGGTGCATACGAGCAGTACTTC.